This TCR beta chain derives from a study of follicular helper T cells after annual influenza vaccination. Clones were sequenced by immunoSEQ multiplex PCR, and TCRdb holds only the in-frame ones, with some missing. The table includes roughly 4,600 clones, 82% detected once. Documented time point: 2015-2016 season, pre-vaccination. Germline CDR1 and CDR2: SNHLY and FYNNEI. V lost 9 bases to trimming and J lost 7 bases, with 15 bases between them. The CDR3 length is 13 residues. The sequencing here drew on CXCR5+ CD38- circulating T follicular helper cells from blood, taken on the day of influenza vaccination. Subset denoted: circulating Tfh, non-naive CD4+CXCR5+PD-1+ (ICOS+CD38+ or ICOS-CD38-). This sequence originates from an adult who received the influenza vaccine. The chain combines TRBV2 with TRBJ2-2; D may be TRBD2 (7 bases). The CDR3 DNA follows: TGTGCCAGGAGGGGGGGTTACGGCGGGGAGCTGTTTTTT. Its translation: CARRGGYGGELFF.